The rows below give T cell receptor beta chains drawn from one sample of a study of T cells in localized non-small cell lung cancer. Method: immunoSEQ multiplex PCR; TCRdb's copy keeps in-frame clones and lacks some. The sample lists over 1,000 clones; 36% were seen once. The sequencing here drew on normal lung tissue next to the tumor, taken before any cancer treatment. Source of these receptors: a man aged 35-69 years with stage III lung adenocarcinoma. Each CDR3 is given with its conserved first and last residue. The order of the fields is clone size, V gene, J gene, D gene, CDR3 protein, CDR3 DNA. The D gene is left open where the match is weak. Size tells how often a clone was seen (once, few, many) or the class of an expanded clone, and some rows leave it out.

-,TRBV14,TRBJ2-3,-,CASSQGKGGSTDTQYF,TGTGCCAGCAGCCAAGGGAAGGGCGGGAGCACAGATACGCAGTATTTT
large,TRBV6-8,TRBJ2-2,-,CASSDSGETGELFF,TGTGCCAGCAGTGACTCGGGTGAGACCGGGGAGCTGTTTTTT
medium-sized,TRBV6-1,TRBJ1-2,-,CASSEARPTLLYGYTF,TGTGCCAGCAGTGAAGCGAGGCCAACGCTACTCTATGGCTACACCTTC
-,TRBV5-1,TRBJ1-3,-,CASSTGRMGSSGNTIYF,TGCGCCAGCAGCACCGGGCGGATGGGTTCGTCTGGAAACACCATATATTTT
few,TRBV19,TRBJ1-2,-,CASTPDGEYGYTF,TGTGCCAGTACCCCGGACGGGGAGTATGGCTACACCTTC
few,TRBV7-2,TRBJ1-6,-,CASSLSRDSPLHF,TGTGCCAGCAGCCTATCGCGGGATTCACCCCTCCACTTT
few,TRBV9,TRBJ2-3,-,CASSVDSRDTDTQYF,TGTGCCAGCAGCGTAGATAGTCGGGACACAGATACGCAGTATTTT
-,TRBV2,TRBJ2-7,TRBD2,CASTGGGSYEQYF,TGTGCCAGCACCGGGGGGGGATCCTACGAGCAGTACTTC
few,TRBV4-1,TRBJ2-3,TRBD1,CASSQSGGTDTQYF,TGCGCCAGCAGCCAATCAGGGGGCACGGATACGCAGTATTTT
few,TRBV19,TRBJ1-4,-,CASSKGYSTNEKLFF,TGTGCCAGTAGCAAGGGGTATTCAACTAATGAAAAACTGTTTTTT
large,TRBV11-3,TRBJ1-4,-,CASSAHWAPNEKLFF,TGTGCCAGCAGCGCCCATTGGGCACCCAATGAAAAACTGTTTTTT
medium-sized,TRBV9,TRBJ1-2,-,CASRPPGGGYGYTF,TGTGCCAGCAGGCCCCCGGGGGGTGGCTATGGCTACACCTTC
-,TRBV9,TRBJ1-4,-,CASSVAGEPHEKLFF,TGTGCCAGCAGCGTAGCAGGAGAGCCTCACGAAAAACTGTTTTTT
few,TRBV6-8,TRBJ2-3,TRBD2,CASSDSKLAGDTDTQYF,TGTGCCAGCAGTGACTCGAAACTAGCGGGGGATACAGATACGCAGTATTTT
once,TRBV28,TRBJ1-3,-,CASSSSASGNTIYF,TGTGCCAGCAGTTCGTCAGCTTCTGGAAACACCATATATTTT
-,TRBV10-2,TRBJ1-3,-,CASSPSSGNTIYF,TGCGCCAGCTCCCCCTCGTCCGGCAACACCATATATTTT
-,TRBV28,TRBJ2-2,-,CASSFRGTGELFF,TGTGCCAGCAGTTTTCGGGGCACCGGGGAGCTGTTTTTT
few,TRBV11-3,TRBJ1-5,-,CASSLGAGTPNQPQHF,TGTGCCAGCAGCTTGGGTGCGGGGACCCCCAATCAGCCCCAGCATTTT